This TCR beta chain was sequenced in a study of blood T cell repertoires in COVID-19. The overall study: Acute-phase and convalescent COVID-19 samples originated in the United States, Italy and Spain. T cells, B-cell-depleted T cells, or PBMCs supplied cDNA or gDNA.

Assay used: immunoSEQ multiplex PCR; TCRdb lists only in-frame clones, some missing. Among approximately 230,000 clones listed, more than 70% were seen once. CDR3 length equals 15 residues. Germline V CDR1 and CDR2: MNHGY, SVAAGI. Germline trimming cut 0 bases from V and 3 bases from J; bases unmatched to any gene: 4. The sequenced sample consisted of peripheral blood. This sequence originates from a woman aged 40 to 50 who had recovered from COVID-19. V usage is TRBV6-9 and J usage is TRBJ2-7; 8 bases match TRBD1. CDR3 DNA sequence: TGTGCCAGCAGTTATTCAGGGACAGGCTTCTACGAGCAGTACTTC. Encoded protein: CASSYSGTGFYEQYF.